This TCR beta chain is drawn from a study of long-term antiretroviral therapy in people with HIV (dated by TCRdb to the early 2020s). Study-level background: The earliest samples were collected approximately a decade before the 2015 WHO recommendation for immediate ART, a period when ART was typically delayed until CD4 counts fell. Whether ART initiation and durable HIV suppression were associated with changes in peripheral blood TRB repertoire composition and diversity was tested in a retrospective serial study. From some 33 adults with confirmed HIV infection, the cohort provided approximately 190 cryopreserved PBMC samples, gathered serially across a mean of roughly 6 years (range 1-12). About two fifths of the roughly 30 participants with HIV were female. Test extractions of a monoclonal T-cell line alongside some 36 polyclonal samples showed no cross-contamination during QIAcube processing.

The immunoSEQ hsTCRB v3.0 assay was used at survey level resolution to sequence the TRB variable region. TRB sequencing targeted a depth of about 40,000-55,000 T-cell genomes per sample. TRB libraries were pooled and sequenced on an Illumina MiSeq using a v3 150-cycle kit. The original methods were these. Analysis of repertoires was carried out in R inside a reproducible Nextflow workflow spanning QC, data transformation and analysis. LymphoSeq2, an R package for AIRR-Seq data exploration, was used to implement custom analyses. A few samples yielding fewer than 5000 total TRB sequences were excluded, leaving around 190 analyzed HIV repertoires. Among the 190 or so HIV repertoires that were kept, 59 were collected before ART initiation and about 130 were collected after ART initiation. Each repertoire was downsampled to 5000 TRB nucleotide sequences, and summary statistics were averaged across 100 downsampling iterations. The analysis kept only TRB sequences whose CDR3 regions were at least seven amino acids long. Diversity was assessed using a clonality score derived from Shannon entropy and using the Gini coefficient. Repertoire networks linked the top 5000 CDR3 amino acid sequences whenever two sequences differed by an edit distance of one. For TRB CDR3 amino acid sequences, antigen specificity groups and MHC restriction were predicted with GLIPH2. Known CMV, EBV, HIV or tissue antigen associations were flagged by matching CDR3 amino acid sequences against VDJdb and McPAS-TCR. Pre-ART, post-ART and control groups were compared with Wilcoxon signed-rank tests and Holm-Bonferroni correction. The clones in this table, taken by TCRdb from immuneACCESS, are in-frame only. Not every clone is retained; where verified, under half of the shortfall comes from an unresolved V gene, and the cause of the rest is unknown. D and trimming come from the DNA, and the V and J calls and clone size come from that table. The table for this sample lists around 29,000 clones; roughly 96% of them were counted only once. Roughly 8% of the sample is in the top ten clones.

With respect to this clone: This receptor's antigen is unknown. No base-level quality is on record; no much larger clone is a single base apart.

The CDR3 holds 11 amino acids from the cysteine to the phenylalanine. This entry keeps only the CDR3 DNA: 33 bases, framed from base 1. Relative to germline, V is 0 bases shorter and J is 6 bases shorter, with 3 bases between their ends. The germline V gene (reference sequence) specifies LNHNV as CDR1 and YYDKDF as CDR2. What the work shows at the level of the full study, not this receptor alone: The samples span the years 2004 to 2017, and the ART regimens used at that time may not be as effective as current regimens. Because PBMC availability was limited, only the TCR beta chain was sequenced, with no alpha chain pairing. HIV repertoires had narrower CDR3 length ranges than controls, and the network structure suggested an antigen-experienced repertoire that shifted only slightly toward naive after ART. Inferences about post-ART repertoire changes are limited because no data were available on ART adherence, viral resistance or therapy changes. Starting ART was linked to a significant rise in TRB diversity, yet even after long-term ART the diversity remained significantly lower than in transplant donor controls. Unsorted PBMC were profiled instead of sorted CD4+ and CD8+ T cells because pre-ART samples had limited cell numbers. Expanded TRB clones identified before ART initiation dominated the repertoire across all time points, though the dominance fluctuated and decreased in many PLHIV after ART.

To be included, a participant needed at least one PBMC sample from before ART initiation plus at least two post-ART samples. All participants with HIV were treated in the United States of America. Before DNA extraction, cryopreserved samples of about 0.95-11 million PBMC were thawed and washed. At the time of the earliest PBMC sample, participants with HIV were aged between roughly 23 and 60 years. Per participant, PBMC samples came from 1-4 timepoints prior to ART initiation and 2-8 timepoints following ART initiation, for a median of 7 samples. Serial HIV viral load, CD4+ T-cell count, ART history and demographic data were obtained for every participant. A Qiagen kit on a QIAcube was used to extract genomic DNA from unsorted PBMC, with samples processed in batches of 12.

Recombination connected TRBV15 to TRBJ2-7, with the D gene too uncertain to name. Sequenced material: unsorted PBMCs, taken about 6.6 years after starting antiretroviral therapy. This TCR was recovered from a man younger than 40 with HIV. DNA sequence: TGTGCCACCAGCAGAGAGGGCGAGCAGTACTTC. Its protein is CATSREGEQYF. Supplemented by the reference TRBV15 and TRBJ2-7 proteins around the CDR3, the complete variable domain is DAMVIQNPRYQVTQFGKPVTLSCSQTLNHNVMYWYQQKSSQAPKLLFHYYDKDFNNEADTPDNFQSRRPNTSFCFLDIRSPGLGDTAMYLCATSREGEQYFGPGTRLTVT.